The 24 T cell receptor beta chains given below trace back to one sample, sequenced in a study of monozygotic twins with inflammatory bowel disease. Each CDR3 protein gets one entry in TCRdb, which reprocessed the 5' RACE reads and gives no DNA. In all, the sample yields about 440,000 distinct CDR3 sequences. Sequenced sample: blood. These receptors all come from a human donor with ulcerative colitis or Crohn's disease, or a healthy co-twin of an affected twin (not recorded which).

This rearrangement joins TRBV5-1 to TRBJ2-1; TCRdb names TRBD1, which stays unverified in the absence of DNA. The CDR3 has 18 amino acids. The germline V gene encodes CDR1 SGHRS and CDR2 YFSETQ. Here the CDR3 reads CASSLASGTASSYNEQFF.

V and J are TRBV9 and TRBJ2-3; the TCRdb call, TRBD1, lacks DNA for checking. The CDR3 is made up of 16 amino acids. The germline gives CDR1 SGDLS, CDR2 YYNGEE. CDR3 residues: CASSIGTGGSPDTQYF.

The gene calls are TRBV10-3 and TRBJ2-3; TCRdb's D gene call, TRBD1, goes unchecked for lack of DNA. The CDR3 has 15 amino acids. Germline V gives CDR1 ENHRY, CDR2 SYGVKD. The CDR3 sequence: CAISPRQGWTDTQYF.

The chain recombines TRBV7-9 with TRBJ2-1. CDR3 length: 11 residues. Germline values: CDR1 SEHNR, CDR2 FQNEAQ (reference sequence). The CDR3 is CASSLKDEQFF.

V gene TRBV7-2 combines with J gene TRBJ2-1; TCRdb gives TRBD1 as the D gene, but with no DNA this cannot be confirmed. The CDR3 is 16 residues long. In germline, CDR1 is SGHTA, CDR2 FQGNSA. The CDR3 region is CASSLTRDRGGGEQFF.

V usage is TRBV25-1 and J usage is TRBJ2-7. From germline, CDR1 is MGHDK and CDR2 SYGVNS. The CDR3 contains 11 residues. CDR3 amino acids: CASREAYEQYF.

The chain combines TRBV4-2 with TRBJ2-1; TCRdb selects TRBD1, and the lack of DNA leaves this call unchecked. The CDR3 runs 16 residues. Germline CDR1 is LGHNA and CDR2 is YNFKEQ. This CDR3 reads CASSHVGVTKDNEQFF.

The V gene is TRBV5-1, the J gene TRBJ2-7; TCRdb calls TRBD1, which cannot be checked without DNA. CDR1 and CDR2 from the germline V gene are SGHRS and YFSETQ. CDR3 length: 15 residues. CDR3 protein: CASSLGDRADHEQYF.

This chain uses TRBV20-1 with TRBJ2-1; checking the TCRdb D call of TRBD1 is not possible without DNA. From germline, CDR1 is DFQATT and CDR2 SNEGSKA (reference sequence). This CDR3 spans 11 amino acids. CDR3 region: CSAILRGEQFF.

The chain uses TRBV6-2 or TRBV6-3 and TRBJ2-7. The germline CDR1 and CDR2 sequences are MNHEY and SVGEGT. This CDR3 comprises 13 residues. CDR3 amino acids: CASSYAGSYEQYF.

The chain recombines TRBV3-1 with TRBJ2-1. CDR3 size: 11 residues. Germline V CDR1 and CDR2: LGHDT, YNNKEL (reference sequence). The CDR3 here is CASSQRIEQFF.

This sequence joins TRBV27 and TRBJ2-7. Germline CDR1 and CDR2: MNHEY and SMNVEV (reference sequence). The CDR3 runs to 15 residues. This CDR3 reads CASSPRPDIAYEQYF.

By frequency, this clonotype registers medium-sized. CDR3 in amino acids: CASSDRTAITSTDTQYF. The chain has TRBV11-2 and TRBJ2-3; as DNA is missing, the TRBD1 call by TCRdb cannot be tested. This CDR3 has 17 amino acids. Germline V gene sequence: CDR1 SGHAT, CDR2 FQNNGV.

V and J are TRBV7-3 and TRBJ2-1; TCRdb's D call, TRBD1, is unchecked because there is no DNA. The CDR3 covers 15 residues. Germline loops: CDR1 SGHTA, CDR2 FQGTGA. The CDR3 is CASSIRDRPYNEQFF. The entire variable domain, with the rest obtained from reference TRBV7-3 and TRBJ2-1, is as follows: GAGVSQTPSNKVTEKGKYVELRCDPISGHTALYWYRQSLGQGPEFLIYFQGTGAADDSGLPNDRFFAVRPEGSVSTLKIQRTERGDSAVYLCASSIRDRPYNEQFFGPGTRLTVL.

V is TRBV4-3 and J is TRBJ2-2; without DNA, the TCRdb call of TRBD2 cannot be checked. Germline V CDR1 and CDR2: LGHNA, YSLEER. This CDR3 spans 14 amino acids. CDR3 residues: CASRQGLNTGELFF.

This rearrangement joins TRBV7-6 to TRBJ2-7; TCRdb designates TRBD2, a call that cannot be tested without DNA. Germline CDR1 reads SGHVS; CDR2 reads FNYEAQ. The CDR3 totals 14 residues. CDR3 residues: CASSPGGQAYEQYF.

The V and J genes are TRBV5-1 and TRBJ2-2. CDR3 size: 15 residues. Germline V gene data show CDR1 as SGHRS and CDR2 as YFSETQ. The CDR3 here is CASSLGPANTGELFF.

This chain uses TRBV19 with TRBJ2-2; TCRdb reports TRBD2, a call that lacks DNA to check it against. CDR3 length equals 14 residues. In germline, CDR1 is LNHDA, CDR2 SQIVND (reference sequence). CDR3: CASRPLDRGGELFF.

The chain uses TRBV7-8 and TRBJ2-7; TCRdb's D call, TRBD2, is unchecked because there is no DNA. Germline assignment: CDR1 SGHVS and CDR2 FQNEAQ. This CDR3 has 17 amino acids. The chain's CDR3 is CASSGTSGRAASYEQYF.

The chain uses TRBV5-6 and TRBJ1-1; as DNA is missing, the TRBD1 call by TCRdb cannot be tested. The germline gives CDR1 SGHDT, CDR2 YYEEEE. CDR3 length: 16 amino acids. CDR3 sequence: CASSLPSGGSDTEAFF.

The rearrangement joins TRBV10-3 to TRBJ2-5; the TRBD1 assignment by TCRdb is unverifiable without DNA. The CDR3 contains 16 residues. The germline gives CDR1 ENHRY, CDR2 SYGVKD. The CDR3 loop is CAISKFMGQFQETQYF.

The chain recombines TRBV21-1 with TRBJ2-7; TCRdb's D gene call, TRBD2, goes unchecked for lack of DNA. TRBV21-1 is assigned pseudogene status. This CDR3 comprises 16 residues. Here the CDR3 reads CASSKERIAGAYEQYF.

The chain employs TRBV5-1 and TRBJ2-6. Germline assignment: CDR1 SGHRS and CDR2 YFSETQ. This CDR3 is built from 14 residues. The CDR3: CASRKISGANVLTF.

The chain couples TRBV7-8 to TRBJ2-1; with no DNA, the TCRdb D assignment of TRBD1 cannot be verified. CDR1 and CDR2 (germline): SGHVS, FQNEAQ. The CDR3 contains 15 residues. The CDR3 is CASSLVGGRYNEQFF.